The 30 T cell receptor beta chains in this list originate from one sample, sequenced in a study of T cell changes during pregnancy in multiple sclerosis. The table came from immunoSEQ multiplex PCR; TCRdb's copy has only in-frame clones and leaves some out. The repertoire holds some 87,000 clones, about 92% seen once, with about 2.7% in the top ten. Source: peripheral blood, taken in the first trimester of pregnancy. Receptors originate from a female donor with multiple sclerosis, enrolled in a pregnancy study.

This rearrangement joins TRBV11-2 to TRBJ2-1; D possibly corresponds to TRBD1 (5 bases). Germline V gene data show CDR1 as SGHAT and CDR2 as FQNNGV. CDR3 length: 13 amino acids. Trimming removed 0 bases at V and 5 bases at J, with 5 bases between. The CDR3 reads CASSLDRDNEQFF. The CDR3 DNA is TGTGCCAGCAGCTTAGACAGGGACAATGAGCAGTTCTTC.

V is TRBV7-9 and J is TRBJ1-4, with 9 bases that match TRBD1. Germline CDR1 and CDR2: SEHNR and FQNEAQ (reference sequence). The CDR3 runs 15 residues. The ends lost 3 bases at V and 7 bases at J; junction bases unmatched: 6. DNA for the CDR3: TGTGCCAGCAGCTTCGACAGGGGGAGAAGTGAAAAACTGTTTTTT. The encoded protein is CASSFDRGRSEKLFF.

The chain couples TRBV30 to TRBJ1-1, with 9 bases aligning to TRBD1. This CDR3 comprises 11 residues. The junction had 9 bases not matched to a gene; V was cut back by 8 bases and J by 11 bases. From germline, CDR1 is GTSNPN and CDR2 SVGIG (reference sequence). The CDR3, as DNA: TGTGCCGGGCTACAGGGGGCGTTGGCTTTCTTT. Translating it yields CAGLQGALAFF. Variable domain in full (rest from reference TRBV30 and TRBJ1-1): SQTIHQWPATLVQPVGSPLSLECTVEGTSNPNLYWYRQAAGRGLQLLFYSVGIGQISSEVPQNLSASRPQDRQFILSSKKLLLSDSGFYLCAGLQGALAFFGQGTRLTVV.

The genes are TRBV4-2 and TRBJ1-4; D not resolved. Germline V gives CDR1 LGHNA, CDR2 YNFKEQ. The CDR3 sequence is 18 residues long. Deletions cut 3 bases from V and 5 bases from J, with 22 bases between. DNA of the CDR3: TGTGCCAGCAGCCAGACCACCCTCCTAAACCGGAGAAATGAAAAACTGTTTTTT. Residues: CASSQTTLLNRRNEKLFF.

The chain uses TRBV27 and TRBJ1-4; unclear D gene. Trimming shortened V by 8 bases and J by 0 bases, and 10 bases separated the two germline ends. This CDR3 is 14 amino acids long. Per germline, CDR1 MNHEY and CDR2 SMNVEV (reference sequence). The CDR3, as DNA: TGTGCCAGCGGGCCGAGAACAACTAATGAAAAACTGTTTTTT. It codes for CASGPRTTNEKLFF.

The V call is TRBV28, the J call TRBJ2-1; D is possibly TRBD2 (5 bases). Trimming took 8 bases from V and 7 from J, leaving 18 bases between them. Per germline, CDR1 MDHEN and CDR2 SYDVKM. The CDR3 consists of 14 residues. CDR3 in amino acids: CASFGNGDGNEQFF. CDR3 bases: TGTGCCAGCTTCGGGAACGGCGATGGGAATGAGCAGTTCTTC.

This clone was seen a single time. V usage is TRBV4-2 and J usage is TRBJ1-2; the match to TRBD1 covers 7 bases. The ends lost 2 bases at V and 7 bases at J; junction bases unmatched: 13. The CDR3 runs 16 residues. CDR1 and CDR2 (germline): LGHNA, YNFKEQ. The CDR3 sequence: CASSQPLGQAISGYTF. The CDR3 DNA reads as TGTGCCAGCAGCCAACCCCTCGGACAGGCGATTTCTGGCTACACCTTC.

V gene TRBV7-2 combines with J gene TRBJ2-7, with 11 bases matching TRBD2. From germline, CDR1 is SGHTA and CDR2 FQGNSA. After removal of 2 bases from V and 5 bases from J, the junction contained 5 bases not matched to a gene. The CDR3 is made up of 15 amino acids. The CDR3 DNA sequence: TGTGCCAGCAGCTTAACTAGCGGGAGCCAGAACGAGCAGTACTTC. As protein: CASSLTSGSQNEQYF.

Written as DNA, the CDR3 is TGCAGTGCTCTCCAGTACGAGCAGTACTTC. Translation gives CSALQYEQYF. The chain employs TRBV20-1 and TRBJ2-7; D is ambiguous. Trimming took off 5 bases at V and 4 bases at J, with 6 bases between the two ends. In germline, CDR1 is DFQATT, CDR2 SNEGSKA (reference sequence). CDR3 length equals 10 residues.

The chain joins TRBV27 to TRBJ1-2, with D possibly TRBD1 on 5 matching bases. V lost 4 bases and J 4 bases, leaving 19 bases between the germline ends. CDR1 is MNHEY, CDR2 SMNVEV, per germline (reference sequence). This CDR3 has 16 residues. CDR3 protein: CASSYRRGGGSYGYTF. CDR3 bases: TGTGCCAGCAGTTACCGACGCGGGGGGGGTAGCTATGGCTACACCTTC.

The CDR3 nucleotides are TGCGCCAGCAGCTTGGGTAGGCAGGCAGAGACCCAGTACTTC. Protein: CASSLGRQAETQYF. The V call is TRBV5-1, the J call TRBJ2-5; D uncertain. Germline CDR1 is SGHRS and CDR2 is YFSETQ. V shed 0 bases and J shed 4 bases, with 10 bases lying between them. The CDR3 length is 14 residues.

This clone appeared once. The DNA for the CDR3 is TGTGCCAGCAGTTATTTTTCCCTGGAGACCCAGTACTTC. It specifies CASSYFSLETQYF. V is TRBV6-6 and J is TRBJ2-5; no definite D call. The CDR3 sequence is 13 residues long. Between the trimmed V and J ends, which lost 3 bases and 5 bases, there was a span of 10 bases. The germline gives CDR1 MNHNY, CDR2 SVGAGI (reference sequence).

The rearrangement joins TRBV4-3 to TRBJ2-1, with D possibly TRBD1 on 5 matching bases. Trimming cost V 2 bases and J 6 bases, with 11 bases left between them. Germline V gives CDR1 LGHNA, CDR2 YSLEER. The CDR3 has 14 residues. In DNA, the CDR3 is TGCGCCAGCAGCCAACGGGCAGGGCGCAATGAGCAGTTCTTC. This translates into CASSQRAGRNEQFF.

This chain joins TRBV4-1 and TRBJ1-3; no clear D gene. Trimming cost V 2 bases and J 12 bases, with 14 bases left between them. Germline CDR1 reads MGHRA; CDR2 reads YSYEKL. This CDR3 is 13 amino acids long. The CDR3 DNA sequence: TGCGCCAGCAGCCAACCCTCCATGGGAGGCATATATTTT. Translation gives CASSQPSMGGIYF.

V usage is TRBV10-3 and J usage is TRBJ2-5, with D tentatively TRBD2 (5 bases). The CDR3 extends over 11 amino acids. The V end lost 4 bases, the J end lost 5 bases, and 5 bases lay between the germline ends. Germline V gene lookup returns CDR1 ENHRY and CDR2 SYGVKD. The CDR3 sequence is CAISGGETQYF. The CDR3 coding sequence is TGTGCCATCAGTGGAGGGGAGACCCAGTACTTC.

The V and J genes are TRBV19 and TRBJ2-2, with TRBD1 matching 8 bases. The CDR3 runs 16 residues. Trimming at V came to 4 bases and at J to 5 bases, leaving 9 bases not matched to a gene. CDR1 is LNHDA, CDR2 SQIVND, per germline (reference sequence). CDR3 coding DNA: TGTGCCAGTAGTACCACAGGGGGTAGTTTAACCGGGGAGCTGTTTTTT. This sequence encodes CASSTTGGSLTGELFF.

The rearrangement links TRBV5-5 to TRBJ2-3, with D unclear. Trimming removed 3 bases from V and 4 bases from J, with 6 bases in between. Germline V lookup: CDR1 SGHKS, CDR2 YYEKEE (reference sequence). The CDR3 consists of 12 residues. CDR3 sequence reads: CASSYRSDTQYF. For the CDR3, the DNA is TGTGCCAGCAGCTACCGGTCAGATACGCAGTATTTT.

The chain has TRBV7-2 and TRBJ1-2, with D uncertain. Germline values: CDR1 SGHTA, CDR2 FQGNSA. CDR3 size: 12 residues. V gave up 5 bases and J gave up 8 bases, with 12 bases separating them. Here the CDR3 DNA reads TGTGCCAGCAGCCCCCAGGCGCGCGGCTACACCTTC. Translated, it gives CASSPQARGYTF.

This chain uses TRBV6-5 with TRBJ2-7, with 8 bases aligning to TRBD1. V dropped 4 bases and J dropped 1; count of bases not matched to a gene: 3. The CDR3 is made up of 14 amino acids. Germline CDR1 is MNHEY and CDR2 is SVGAGI. The CDR3 region has the DNA TGTGCCAGCAGTTCCCGGACAGGGTCCTACGAGCAGTACTTC. Its translation: CASSSRTGSYEQYF.

This sequence joins TRBV5-3 and TRBJ2-1; 10 bases align to TRBD2. TRBV5-3 is classed as an ORF, of uncertain function. The J segment lost 9 bases and the V segment lost 0 bases, leaving 9 bases of the junction unmatched. The CDR3 sequence is 16 residues long. The CDR3 loop reads CARSLVGVAGGGEQFF. CDR3 DNA sequence: TGTGCCAGAAGCTTGGTGGGTGTAGCGGGGGGCGGTGAGCAGTTCTTC.

This chain joins TRBV6-6 and TRBJ2-7; the match to TRBD2 covers 8 bases. The CDR3 is 14 residues long. Germline V gives CDR1 MNHNY, CDR2 SVGAGI (reference sequence). V lost 7 bases and J lost 4; bases outside the gene matches: 9. CDR3 in amino acids: CASTPGLARYEQYF. CDR3 DNA sequence: TGTGCCAGCACCCCCGGACTAGCAAGGTACGAGCAGTACTTC.

This clone was detected once. The chain recombines TRBV5-4 with TRBJ2-1; the match to TRBD2 covers 11 bases. Germline V gene data show CDR1 as SGHNT and CDR2 as YYREEE (reference sequence). V lost 0 bases and J lost 8; bases outside the gene matches: 7. The CDR3 sequence is 16 residues long. The CDR3 loop reads CASSLGTSGSTHEQFF. The DNA of the CDR3 is TGTGCCAGCAGCTTGGGAACTAGCGGGAGTACCCATGAGCAGTTCTTC.

This clone has only one observation. J is TRBJ1-4 and V is TRBV7-2; D possibly corresponds to TRBD1 (5 bases). The CDR3 consists of 14 residues. V was pared by 5 bases and J by 5 bases, with 12 bases between. In germline, CDR1 is SGHTA, CDR2 FQGNSA. CDR3 coding DNA: TGTGCCAGCAGCGTCCAGGGCCAGAATGAAAAACTGTTTTTT. It specifies CASSVQGQNEKLFF.

This clone showed up just once. The chain employs TRBV27 and TRBJ1-1; 7 bases are a match to TRBD1. The V gene end was trimmed by 5 bases and the J gene end by 6 bases; junction bases not matched to a gene: 6. This CDR3 spans 13 amino acids. CDR1 MNHEY and CDR2 SMNVEV come from the germline V gene (reference sequence). The chain's CDR3 is CASSPTGTAEAFF. CDR3 bases: TGTGCCAGCAGTCCAACCGGGACAGCTGAAGCTTTCTTT.

The chain links TRBV28 to TRBJ2-3; D is possibly TRBD1 (5 bases). The V end lost 2 bases, the J end lost 1 base, and 10 bases lay between the germline ends. The germline gives CDR1 MDHEN, CDR2 SYDVKM. The CDR3 contains 15 residues. CDR3 nucleotide sequence: TGTGCCAGCAGTTTAAGGGGAAGGGGCACAGATACGCAGTATTTT. As protein: CASSLRGRGTDTQYF.

The gene calls are TRBV10-3 and TRBJ2-1; TRBD1 agrees at 9 bases. Trimming removed 6 bases from V and 0 bases from J; junction bases left unmatched: 9. This CDR3 is 17 amino acids long. The germline gives CDR1 ENHRY, CDR2 SYGVKD. DNA of the CDR3: TGTGCCATCAGCGGCCCGGGACAGGGATCCTCCTACAATGAGCAGTTCTTC. Its protein is CAISGPGQGSSYNEQFF.

The rearrangement uses TRBV29-1 and TRBJ2-1; 7 bases match TRBD1. The CDR3 length is 15 residues. The V gene end was trimmed by 7 bases and the J gene end by 4 bases; junction bases not matched to a gene: 13. CDR1 and CDR2 (germline): SQVTM, ANQGSEA. The CDR3 spells CSAAHLDRTYNEQFF. CDR3 coding DNA: TGCAGCGCCGCGCACCTGGACAGGACGTACAATGAGCAGTTCTTC.

This chain connects TRBV5-5 to TRBJ1-2, with 7 bases matching TRBD1. Germline-derived CDR1 and CDR2 are SGHKS and YYEKEE (reference sequence). The CDR3 has 14 amino acids. After removal of 4 bases from V and 8 bases from J, the junction contained 11 bases not matched to a gene. Written as DNA, the CDR3 is TGTGCCAGCAGCCTCTGGGGGCAGGGGGACGGCTACACCTTC. It specifies CASSLWGQGDGYTF. The full variable domain, its missing parts supplied by reference TRBV5-5 and TRBJ1-2, is DAGVTQSPTHLIKTRGQQVTLRCSPISGHKSVSWYQQVLGQGPQFIFQYYEKEERGRGNFPDRFSARQFPNYSSELNVNALLLGDSALYLCASSLWGQGDGYTFGSGTRLTVV.

The rearrangement uses TRBV6-1 and TRBJ2-5, with D unclear. The CDR3 runs 14 residues. Germline V CDR1 and CDR2: MNHNS, SASEGT. Trimming took off 1 base at V and 5 bases at J, with 11 bases between the two ends. CDR3 nucleotide sequence: TGTGCCAGCAGTGAAGGCGCTAGTCGGGAGACCCAGTACTTC. Protein product: CASSEGASRETQYF.

The chain carries TRBV19 and TRBJ1-3, with D unclear. Per germline, CDR1 LNHDA and CDR2 SQIVND (reference sequence). The CDR3 length is 15 residues. V gave up 2 bases and J gave up 2 bases, with 10 bases separating them. CDR3 sequence: CASSIIFSAGNTIYF. The CDR3 nucleotides read TGTGCCAGTAGTATAATATTTTCGGCTGGAAACACCATATATTTT.